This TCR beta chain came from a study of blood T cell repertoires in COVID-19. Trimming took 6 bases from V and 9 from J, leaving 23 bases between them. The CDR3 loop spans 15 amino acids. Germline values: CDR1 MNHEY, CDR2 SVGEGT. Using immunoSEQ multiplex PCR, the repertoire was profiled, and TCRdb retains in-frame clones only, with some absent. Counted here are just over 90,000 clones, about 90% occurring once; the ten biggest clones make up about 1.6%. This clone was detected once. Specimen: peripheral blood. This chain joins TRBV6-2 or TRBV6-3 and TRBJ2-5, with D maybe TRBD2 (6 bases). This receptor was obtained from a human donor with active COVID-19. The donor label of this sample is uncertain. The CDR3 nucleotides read TGTGCCAGCAGCCCAACGGGGCCGGGAGCTGGGGCCCAGTACTTC. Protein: CASSPTGPGAGAQYF.